This TCR beta chain comes out of a study of blood T cell repertoires in COVID-19. Study-level information: COVID-19 samples from acute and convalescent phases originated in the United States, Italy and Spain. T cells, B-cell-depleted T cells, or PBMCs provided the cDNA or gDNA that served as material.

Per the authors' pipeline: Estimates of nucleated cell counts were drawn from the amplification of reference gene primers. This table comes from immunoSEQ multiplex PCR, and its TCRdb copy is limited to in-frame clones, with some not included. For V, J and clone size, that table is used; D and trimming come from the DNA. There are 130,000 to 150,000 clones in the sample; 84% occur only once, and about 39% lies in the top ten. The sample taken for sequencing was peripheral blood. The sequence was obtained from a human donor in a cohort sampled during active COVID-19.

In DNA, the CDR3 is TGTGCCAGCACCCGAAGGACAGGGGAAGAAGCTTTCTTT. It yields the protein CASTRRTGEEAFF. The chain combines TRBV2 with TRBJ1-1, with 9 nucleotides matching TRBD1. V trimming: 7 bases; J trimming: 8 bases; junction bases outside the gene matches: 8. This CDR3 region has 13 residues. Germline CDR1 is SNHLY and CDR2 is FYNNEI.